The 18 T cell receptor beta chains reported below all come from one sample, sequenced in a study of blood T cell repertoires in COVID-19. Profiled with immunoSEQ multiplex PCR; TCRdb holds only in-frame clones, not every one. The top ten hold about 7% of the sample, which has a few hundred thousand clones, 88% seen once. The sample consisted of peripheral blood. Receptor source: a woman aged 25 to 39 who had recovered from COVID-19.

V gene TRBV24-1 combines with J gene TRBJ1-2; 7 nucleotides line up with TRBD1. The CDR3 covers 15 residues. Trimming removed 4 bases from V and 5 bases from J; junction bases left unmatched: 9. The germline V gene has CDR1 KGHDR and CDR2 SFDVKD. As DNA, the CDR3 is TGTGCCACCAGTGACCCCGGACAGGCGGAGTATGGCTACACCTTC. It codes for CATSDPGQAEYGYTF.

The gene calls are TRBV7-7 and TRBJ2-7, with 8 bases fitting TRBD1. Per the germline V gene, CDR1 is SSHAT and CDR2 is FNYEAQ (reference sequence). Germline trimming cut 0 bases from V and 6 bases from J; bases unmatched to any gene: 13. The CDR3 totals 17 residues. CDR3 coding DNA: TGTGCCAGCAGCTTAGCGCGAGGAACAGGGGGTGTCGTCGAGCAGTACTTC. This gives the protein CASSLARGTGGVVEQYF.

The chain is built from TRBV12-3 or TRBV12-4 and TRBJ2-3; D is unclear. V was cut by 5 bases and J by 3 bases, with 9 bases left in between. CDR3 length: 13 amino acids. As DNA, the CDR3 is TGTGCCAGCAGTCCCCAAGCTACAGATACGCAGTATTTT. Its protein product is CASSPQATDTQYF.

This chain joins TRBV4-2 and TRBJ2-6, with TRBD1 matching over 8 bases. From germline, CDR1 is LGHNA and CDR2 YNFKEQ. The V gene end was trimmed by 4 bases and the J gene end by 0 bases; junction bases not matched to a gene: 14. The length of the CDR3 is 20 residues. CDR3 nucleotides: TGTGCCAGCAGCCCACCGTCCGTCGGACAGGGTACCTCTGGGGCCAACGTCCTGACTTTC. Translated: CASSPPSVGQGTSGANVLTF.

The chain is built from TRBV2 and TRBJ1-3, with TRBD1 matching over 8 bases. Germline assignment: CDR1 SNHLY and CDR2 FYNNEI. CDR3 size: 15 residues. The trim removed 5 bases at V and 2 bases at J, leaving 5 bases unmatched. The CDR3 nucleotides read TGTGCCAGCAGTCTCGACAGGGGCGCTGGAAACACCATATATTTT. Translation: CASSLDRGAGNTIYF.

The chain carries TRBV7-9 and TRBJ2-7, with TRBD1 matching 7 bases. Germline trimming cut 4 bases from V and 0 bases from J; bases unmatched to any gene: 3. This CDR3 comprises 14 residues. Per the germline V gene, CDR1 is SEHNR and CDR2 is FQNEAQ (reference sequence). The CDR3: CASSSAGGSYEQYF. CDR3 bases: TGTGCCAGCAGCTCCGCAGGGGGCTCCTACGAGCAGTACTTC. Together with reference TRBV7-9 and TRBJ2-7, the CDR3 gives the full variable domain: DTGVSQNPRHKITKRGQNVTFRCDPISEHNRLYWYRQTLGQGPEFLTYFQNEAQLEKSRLLSDRFSAERPKGSFSTLEIQRTEQGDSAMYLCASSSAGGSYEQYFGPGTRLTVT.

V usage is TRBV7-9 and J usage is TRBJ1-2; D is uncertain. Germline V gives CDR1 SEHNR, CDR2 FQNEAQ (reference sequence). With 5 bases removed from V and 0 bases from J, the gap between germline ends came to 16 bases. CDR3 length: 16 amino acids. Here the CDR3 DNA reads TGTGCCAGCAGCCCCGCGGAGAGGGCAGCTAACTATGGCTACACCTTC. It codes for CASSPAERAANYGYTF.

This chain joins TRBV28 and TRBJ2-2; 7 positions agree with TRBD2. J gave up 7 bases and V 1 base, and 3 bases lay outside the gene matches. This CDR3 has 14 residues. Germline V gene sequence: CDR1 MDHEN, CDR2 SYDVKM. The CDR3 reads CASSLSGEGGELFF. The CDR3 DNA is TGTGCCAGCAGTTTATCGGGGGAGGGCGGGGAGCTGTTTTTT.

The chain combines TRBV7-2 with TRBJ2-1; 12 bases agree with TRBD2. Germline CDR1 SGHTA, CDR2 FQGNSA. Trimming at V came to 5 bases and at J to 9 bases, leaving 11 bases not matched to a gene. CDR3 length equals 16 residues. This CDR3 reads CASSAGTSGGPLEQFF. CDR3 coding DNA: TGTGCCAGCAGCGCAGGTACTAGCGGGGGGCCGCTTGAGCAGTTCTTC.

The CDR3 bases are TGTGCCAGCAGACCGGGATTATCCTATGGCTACACCTTC. Translated: CASRPGLSYGYTF. The V gene is TRBV12-3 or TRBV12-4, the J gene TRBJ1-2; no clear D. V lost 6 bases and J 4 bases, leaving 12 bases between the germline ends. The CDR3 has 13 amino acids.

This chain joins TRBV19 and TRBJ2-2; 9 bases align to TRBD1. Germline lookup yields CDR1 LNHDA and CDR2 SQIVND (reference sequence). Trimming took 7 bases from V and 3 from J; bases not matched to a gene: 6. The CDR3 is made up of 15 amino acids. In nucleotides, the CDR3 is TGTGCCAGTAACCCGGGACAGGGACACACCGGGGAGCTGTTTTTT. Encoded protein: CASNPGQGHTGELFF. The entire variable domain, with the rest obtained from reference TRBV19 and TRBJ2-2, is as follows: DGGITQSPKYLFRKEGQNVTLSCEQNLNHDAMYWYRQDPGQGLRLIYYSQIVNDFQKGDIAEGYSVSREKKESFPLTVTSAQKNPTAFYLCASNPGQGHTGELFFGEGSRLTVL.

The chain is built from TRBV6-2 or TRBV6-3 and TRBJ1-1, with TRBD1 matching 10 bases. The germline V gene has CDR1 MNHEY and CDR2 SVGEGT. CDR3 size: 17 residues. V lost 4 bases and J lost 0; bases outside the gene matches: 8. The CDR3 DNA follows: TGTGCCAGCAGTTTCGGGACAGGGGAAGTCCTGAACACTGAAGCTTTCTTT. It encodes CASSFGTGEVLNTEAFF.

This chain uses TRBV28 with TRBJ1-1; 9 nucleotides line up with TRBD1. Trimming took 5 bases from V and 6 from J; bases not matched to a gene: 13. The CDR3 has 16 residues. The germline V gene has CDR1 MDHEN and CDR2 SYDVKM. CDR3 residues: CASSGQTGTGRAEAFF. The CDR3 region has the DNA TGTGCCAGCAGTGGACAAACCGGGACAGGGAGGGCTGAAGCTTTCTTT.

In nucleotides, the CDR3 is TGTGCCAGCTCACCTCCCGGACAGGGAAGTTCACCCCTCCACTTT. It encodes CASSPPGQGSSPLHF. The rearrangement joins TRBV18 to TRBJ1-6; 8 nucleotides line up with TRBD1. Germline assignment: CDR1 KGHSH and CDR2 LQKENI. The ends lost 3 bases at V and 9 bases at J; junction bases unmatched: 7. CDR3 length: 15 residues.

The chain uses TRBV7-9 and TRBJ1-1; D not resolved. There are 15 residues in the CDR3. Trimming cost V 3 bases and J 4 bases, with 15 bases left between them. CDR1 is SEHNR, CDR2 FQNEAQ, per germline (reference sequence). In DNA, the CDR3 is TGTGCCAGCAGCTTCCCACTCGAGGAAATCACTGAAGCTTTCTTT. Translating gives CASSFPLEEITEAFF.

For the CDR3, the DNA is TGTGCCAGCAGTGAAATCTTAAGGGGACACAGCACAGATACGCAGTATTTT. This translates into CASSEILRGHSTDTQYF. The chain combines TRBV2 with TRBJ2-3; D possibly corresponds to TRBD1 (6 bases). Germline CDR1 is SNHLY and CDR2 is FYNNEI. The CDR3 totals 17 residues. V lost 2 bases and J 0 bases, leaving 15 bases between the germline ends.

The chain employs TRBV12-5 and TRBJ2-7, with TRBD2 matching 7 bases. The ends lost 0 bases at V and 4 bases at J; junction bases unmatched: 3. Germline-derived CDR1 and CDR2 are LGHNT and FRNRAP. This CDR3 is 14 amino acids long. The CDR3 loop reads CASGLVRGEYEQYF. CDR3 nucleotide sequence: TGTGCTAGTGGTTTGGTACGGGGGGAGTACGAGCAGTACTTC.

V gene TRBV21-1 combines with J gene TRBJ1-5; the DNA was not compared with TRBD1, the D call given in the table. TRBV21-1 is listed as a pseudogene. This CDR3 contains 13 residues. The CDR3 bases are TGTGCCAGCATGGGGACAGGGAATCAGCCCCAGCATTTT. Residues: CASMGTGNQPQHF.